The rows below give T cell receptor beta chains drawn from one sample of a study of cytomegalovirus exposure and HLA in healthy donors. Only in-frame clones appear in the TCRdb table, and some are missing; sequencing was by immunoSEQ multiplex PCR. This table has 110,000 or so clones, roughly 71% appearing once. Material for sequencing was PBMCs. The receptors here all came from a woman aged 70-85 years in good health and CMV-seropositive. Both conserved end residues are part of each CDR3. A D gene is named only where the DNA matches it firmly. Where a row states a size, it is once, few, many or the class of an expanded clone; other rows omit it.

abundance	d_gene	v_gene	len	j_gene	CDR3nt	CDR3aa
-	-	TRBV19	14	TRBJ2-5	TGTGCCAGTAGGGGACTCGGTCGGCAAGAGACCCAGTACTTC	CASRGLGRQETQYF
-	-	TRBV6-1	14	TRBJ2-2	TGTGCCAGCAAACTCCAGACAGACACCGGGGAGCTGTTTTTT	CASKLQTDTGELFF
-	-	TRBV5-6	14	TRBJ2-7	TGTGCCAGCAGCCGTTCGACAAGACCCTACGAGCAGTACTTC	CASSRSTRPYEQYF
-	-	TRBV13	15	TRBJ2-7	TGTGCCAGCAGCTCACCCCGTGAGCTCGGCTACGAGCAGTACTTC	CASSSPRELGYEQYF
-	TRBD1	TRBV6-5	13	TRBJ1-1	TGTGCCAGCAGTTGGGACAGGAACACTGAAGCTTTCTTT	CASSWDRNTEAFF
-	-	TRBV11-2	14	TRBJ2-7	TGTGCCAGCAGCTTAGGAGGGGGTTATGACGAGCAGTACTTC	CASSLGGGYDEQYF
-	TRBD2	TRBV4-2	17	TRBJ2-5	TGTGCCAGCAGCCAAGTCGGGACTAGCGGGGGGGCTGAGACCCAGTACTTC	CASSQVGTSGGAETQYF
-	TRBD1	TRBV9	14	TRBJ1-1	TGTGCCAGCAGCCCCCGACAGGGAGGAACTGAAGCTTTCTTT	CASSPRQGGTEAFF
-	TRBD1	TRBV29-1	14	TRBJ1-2	TGCAGCGTTCACCGACAGGGGTCCCCCAGTGGCTACACCTTC	CSVHRQGSPSGYTF
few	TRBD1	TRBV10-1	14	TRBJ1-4	TGCGCCAGCAGCAAGGGACAGGAGGAGGAAAAACTGTTTTTT	CASSKGQEEEKLFF